This record concerns one T cell receptor (beta chain) sequence. Its specificity is unknown. This sample stems from a study of cytomegalovirus exposure and HLA in healthy donors. Study observations and caveats: Presence/absence analysis assumed near-uniform sequencing depth across donors. A later analysis reported that several of the most significant clusters appeared to be linked to common viral pathogens, among them Epstein-Barr virus.

At collection, donors were nominally healthy, but unrecorded immune exposures were probable. Amplification used 60 Vbeta primers and 13 Jbeta primers. As originally analysed: In a later analysis, of roughly 73 million unique beta chains, roughly 10 million appeared in at least two donors. The repertoire was sequenced with immunoSEQ multiplex PCR; TCRdb's copy has only in-frame clones and lacks some. That table supplies the V and J calls and clone size; D and trimming were determined from the DNA. The data contain about 100,000 clones, around 75% of them singletons. The CDR3 is 16 residues long. The V and J ends lost 4 bases and 4 bases, in that order; junction bases with no gene match: 10. In germline, CDR1 is SEHNR, CDR2 FQNEAQ (reference sequence).

This clonotype was sampled from a male donor in good health and CMV-seropositive. The chain joins TRBV7-9 to TRBJ1-1; 9 bases are shared with TRBD1. Sequenced: PBMCs. The CDR3 loop reads CASSSPGTGSGTEAFF. The CDR3 DNA follows: TGTGCCAGCAGCTCCCCCGGGACAGGGAGTGGCACTGAAGCTTTCTTT.